This TCR beta chain was observed in a study of blood T cells in healthy people across ages. In this sample, this clonotype turned up a few times. A second PCR, run for about 7 to 11 cycles, used a sample-barcoded 5' primer plus a J-beta primer mix. TCRdb redid the calling of the 5' RACE reads with MiXCR, one entry per CDR3 protein. This repertoire shows 1.8 million or so distinct CDR3 sequences, about 39% found once; its top ten account for around 23%. Trimming cost V 2 bases and J 7 bases; bases outside gene matches: 7. Per germline, CDR1 SGHAT and CDR2 FQNNGV. The CDR3 is 15 residues long. V and J are TRBV11-2 and TRBJ1-4; 7 bases align to TRBD1. The sequence came from a human donor in good health. The material sequenced was blood. The CDR3 sequence: CASSLIGGRGEKLFF. The CDR3 DNA reads TGTGCCAGCAGCTTAATAGGGGGCAGAGGTGAAAAACTGTTTTTT.